This T cell receptor (beta chain) was found in a study of T cells after yellow fever vaccination. This clonotype was seen a handful of times. This CDR3 contains 15 residues. CDR1 is LGHNA and CDR2 is YSLEER in the germline V gene. Germline trimming cut 4 bases from V and 4 bases from J; bases unmatched to any gene: 7. One entry per CDR3 protein results from TCRdb running MiXCR on the 5' RACE reads. The repertoire consists of hundreds of thousands of distinct CDR3 sequences, with less than 15% occurring once and the leading ten covering over 13%. The material was PBMCs, obtained on the day of the yellow fever booster vaccination. The source is a man in his thirties or forties who received the YFV17D yellow fever vaccine. The chain uses TRBV4-3 and TRBJ1-2, with 9 nucleotides matching TRBD1. The CDR3 loop is CASSPGGTGTYGYTF. The CDR3 DNA sequence: TGCGCCAGCAGCCCAGGCGGGACAGGGACCTATGGCTACACCTTC.